One sample yielded the 18 T cell receptor beta chains listed below, sequenced in a study of early T cells in non-severe SARS-CoV-2 infection. In TCRdb, the 5' RACE reads were re-called with MiXCR into one record per CDR3 protein. The sample lists 30,000 to 35,000 distinct CDR3 sequences, around 4.3% seen once, with 5.9% in the top ten. Sequenced input: whole blood. Receptors originate from an adult who was a healthcare worker with PCR-confirmed SARS-CoV-2 infection or an uninfected control (not recorded which).

In its sample, this clonotype was seen many times. This chain links TRBV14 with TRBJ2-7; no reliable D call. The V end lost 4 bases, the J end lost 7 bases, and 14 bases lay between the germline ends. Germline CDR1 SGHDN, CDR2 FVKESK. This CDR3 region has 13 residues. As DNA, the CDR3 is TGTGCCAGCAGCCTGGGCCTAGTGAGGGAGCAGTACTTC. This gives the protein CASSLGLVREQYF.

This clonotype was seen many times. The chain employs TRBV5-4 and TRBJ1-6, with 11 bases lining up with TRBD1. CDR1 is SGHNT, CDR2 YYREEE, per germline (reference sequence). This CDR3 has 15 residues. J was trimmed by 8 bases and V by 4 bases; bases with no gene match: 5. CDR3 DNA: TGTGCCAGCAGCCCGAAGGGACAGGGGGATTCACCCCTCCACTTT. Translated: CASSPKGQGDSPLHF.

This clonotype was detected many times. For the CDR3, the DNA is TGTGCCAGCATGAGAGGAGGGGAGGAGACCCAGTACTTC. This gives the protein CASMRGGEETQYF. The V call is TRBV3-1, the J call TRBJ2-5; TRBD2 might be the D (6 bases). V lost 7 bases, J lost 5 bases, and 14 bases lay in between. The CDR3 runs 13 residues. Per germline, CDR1 LGHDT and CDR2 YNNKEL (reference sequence).

This clonotype was found many times. The chain couples TRBV12-3 or TRBV12-4 to TRBJ2-1; 9 bases are shared with TRBD2. V was pared by 3 bases and J by 8 bases, with 8 bases of the junction left unmatched. The CDR3 extends over 15 amino acids. CDR3 sequence (DNA): TGTGCCAGCAGTTTGGTAGCGGGAGTTCGGGATGAGCAGTTCTTC. Amino acids: CASSLVAGVRDEQFF.

The chain has TRBV5-1 and TRBJ2-7, with 8 bases fitting TRBD1. With V trimmed by 3 bases and J by 7 bases, 12 bases remained unmatched. Looked up from germline, CDR1 is SGHRS and CDR2 is YFSETQ. The CDR3 has 15 amino acids. The CDR3 DNA sequence: TGCGCCAGCAGCTCAGGGGACAGGCAACCTGGGGAGCAGTACTTC. Its protein product is CASSSGDRQPGEQYF.

There are many counts of this clonotype. The chain links TRBV19 to TRBJ1-1; TRBD1 is a possible D gene (5 bases). In germline, CDR1 is LNHDA, CDR2 SQIVND (reference sequence). CDR3 length: 15 amino acids. V dropped 3 bases and J dropped 6 bases, with 17 bases sitting between them. The CDR3 here is CASSILGPTRPEAFF. The CDR3 DNA reads as TGTGCCAGTAGTATTTTGGGGCCCACCCGACCTGAAGCTTTCTTT.

This clonotype was found many times. The chain joins TRBV7-9 to TRBJ1-4, with no clear D. The germline V gene encodes CDR1 SEHNR and CDR2 FQNEAQ (reference sequence). The CDR3 has 15 residues. V was clipped by 3 bases and J by 5 bases, with 13 bases between them. DNA of the CDR3: TGTGCCAGCAGCTTTTCGACTCACGGGAATGAAAAACTGTTTTTT. This codes for CASSFSTHGNEKLFF.

This clonotype was found many times. At one end the junction does not follow the germline gene, possibly because of a read error. This chain uses TRBV12-3 or TRBV12-4 with TRBJ2-2; tentative D call: TRBD1 (6 bases). This CDR3 contains 15 residues. The CDR3 reads CASTLQGSNTGELFF. As DNA, the CDR3 is TGTGCCAGCACTTTACAGGGCTCGAACACCGGGGAGCTGTTTTTT.

This clonotype was counted at least ten times. The V call is TRBV10-3, the J call TRBJ2-3; D call uncertain. Looked up from germline, CDR1 is ENHRY and CDR2 is SYGVKD. The CDR3 has 12 amino acids. Trimming took off 0 bases at V and 5 bases at J, with 3 bases between the two ends. The CDR3 coding sequence is TGTGCCATCAGTGAGTCGGGAGATACGCAGTATTTT. Protein sequence: CAISESGDTQYF.

This clonotype was recorded at least ten times. The chain carries TRBV20-1 and TRBJ2-4, with 7 bases fitting TRBD2. Germline V gives CDR1 DFQATT, CDR2 SNEGSKA (reference sequence). With 6 bases clipped from V and 0 bases from J, the junction kept 8 bases outside the gene matches. CDR3 length: 15 amino acids. As DNA, the CDR3 is TGCAGTGCCAGTTCTAGCGGTTTAGCCAAAAACATTCAGTACTTC. The encoded protein is CSASSSGLAKNIQYF.

This clonotype occurred many times. The chain links TRBV6-5 to TRBJ1-5, with D unclear. Germline CDR1 and CDR2: MNHEY and SVGAGI. The CDR3 has 15 residues. V dropped 8 bases and J dropped 5 bases, with 19 bases sitting between them. The CDR3 sequence is CASSPLVDYYQPQHF. The CDR3 coding sequence is TGTGCCAGCTCCCCCTTGGTGGATTACTATCAGCCCCAGCATTTT.

In its sample, this clonotype was seen many times. The CDR3 DNA follows: TGTGCCAGCAGTACCGGGGGGCGAGCTTTCTTT. It translates to CASSTGGRAFF. The rearrangement uses TRBV6-1 and TRBJ1-1; tentative D call: TRBD1 (6 bases). Trimming pared 5 bases from V and 10 bases from J, leaving 11 bases between. This CDR3 has 11 residues. Germline lookup yields CDR1 MNHNS and CDR2 SASEGT.

This clonotype was seen more than once but under ten times. The chain links TRBV6-1 to TRBJ2-3; 10 bases map to TRBD2. Germline V gene lookup returns CDR1 MNHNS and CDR2 SASEGT. V lost 10 bases to trimming and J lost 2 bases; unmatched junction nucleotides: 15. The CDR3 sequence is 17 residues long. The CDR3 DNA reads TGTGCCACTGCAGTACTAGCGGGGCGAATTAACACAGATACGCAGTATTTT. It is translated as CATAVLAGRINTDTQYF.

This clonotype was counted many times. This chain uses TRBV15 with TRBJ2-7; TRBD2 agrees at 8 bases. Unmatched junction bases numbered 8, after V lost 8 bases and J lost 2 bases. The length of the CDR3 is 14 residues. The germline V gene has CDR1 LNHNV and CDR2 YYDKDF (reference sequence). CDR3 sequence reads: CATRQAGVPYEQYF. For the CDR3, the DNA is TGTGCCACCCGACAAGCGGGGGTTCCCTACGAGCAGTACTTC.

J is TRBJ1-5 and V is TRBV14; D ambiguous. Trimming took 6 bases from V and 2 from J, leaving 14 bases between them. Germline-derived CDR1 and CDR2 are SGHDN and FVKESK. The length of the CDR3 is 15 residues. The CDR3 loop reads CASREHGKRNQPQHF. The CDR3 nucleotides read TGTGCCAGCAGGGAACATGGAAAGCGCAATCAGCCCCAGCATTTT.

In its sample, this clonotype was seen many times. The chain has TRBV19 and TRBJ1-6, with D perhaps matching TRBD1 (5 bases). This CDR3 is 13 amino acids long. Germline V gene sequence: CDR1 LNHDA, CDR2 SQIVND (reference sequence). Deletions cut 5 bases from V and 9 bases from J, with 11 bases between. CDR3 DNA sequence: TGTGCCAGTAGTTCATCAGGGAGTTCACCCCTCCACTTT. Translation: CASSSSGSSPLHF.

This clonotype was picked up many times. The chain joins TRBV28 to TRBJ1-2; D call uncertain. V was cut by 8 bases and J by 7 bases, with 8 bases left in between. CDR3 length equals 10 residues. Germline-derived CDR1 and CDR2 are MDHEN and SYDVKM. This CDR3 is CASRSLGYTF. The CDR3 region has the DNA TGTGCCAGCCGGAGTCTTGGCTACACCTTC.

At least ten counts were recorded for this clonotype. The V and J genes are TRBV6-6 and TRBJ1-2; no reliable D call. V was shortened by 6 bases and J by 8 bases, with 13 bases between the two germline ends. The CDR3 extends over 12 amino acids. Germline V lookup: CDR1 MNHNY, CDR2 SVGAGI (reference sequence). The CDR3 DNA reads as TGTGCCAGCAGCCTTCCCACGGGCGGCTACACCTTC. Translation: CASSLPTGGYTF.